The rows below give T cell receptor beta chains drawn from one sample of a study of sequential checkpoint blockade in melanoma. Libraries were prepared by immunoSEQ multiplex PCR; TCRdb keeps only in-frame clonotypes and omits some of them. Among about 27,000 clones listed, 77% were seen once. This material consisted of CD8+ T cells sorted from blood (inferred from file names), taken from a patient given nivolumab and ipilimumab in sequence. The source of these receptors is a human donor with melanoma. Both conserved end residues are part of each CDR3. A D gene is named only where the DNA matches it firmly. Expanded clones are given a class, and other clones once, few, many or no size at all.

J gene: TRBJ2-1; V gene: TRBV28; clone size: NA; D gene: TRBD1; CDR3 DNA: TGTGCCAGCAGTTCACGAGACAGGGAAAACAATGAGCAGTTCTTC; CDR3 protein: CASSSRDRENNEQFF
J gene: TRBJ1-2; V gene: TRBV5-6; clone size: NA; D gene: TRBD1; CDR3 DNA: TGTGCCAGCAACCACGGACAGGGGATGAACTATGGCTACACCTTC; CDR3 protein: CASNHGQGMNYGYTF
J gene: TRBJ1-2; V gene: TRBV6-5; clone size: NA; D gene: TRBD1; CDR3 DNA: TGTGCCAGCAGTGCCTGGGACAGGGAAAACTATGGCTACACCTTC; CDR3 protein: CASSAWDRENYGYTF
J gene: TRBJ2-6; V gene: TRBV4-3; clone size: NA; D gene: NA; CDR3 DNA: TGCGCCAGCAGCCAAGAGGGCGGGACTGGGGCCAACGTCCTGACTTTC; CDR3 protein: CASSQEGGTGANVLTF
J gene: TRBJ1-4; V gene: TRBV25-1; clone size: NA; D gene: TRBD1; CDR3 DNA: TGTGCCAGCAGTAGACAGGGGAGACTGTTTTTT; CDR3 protein: CASSRQGRLFF
J gene: TRBJ2-5; V gene: TRBV4-1; clone size: NA; D gene: NA; CDR3 DNA: TGCGCCAGCAGCCAAGTCCACGGGGAACAAGAGACCCAGTACTTC; CDR3 protein: CASSQVHGEQETQYF
J gene: TRBJ2-7; V gene: TRBV6-1; clone size: NA; D gene: NA; CDR3 DNA: TGTGCCAGCAGTGGGCAGGGAACCTACGAGCAGTACTTC; CDR3 protein: CASSGQGTYEQYF
J gene: TRBJ2-5; V gene: TRBV28; clone size: NA; D gene: TRBD1; CDR3 DNA: TGTGCCAGCAGTTCGGGTAGGAGACAGGGGGAGACCCAGTACTTC; CDR3 protein: CASSSGRRQGETQYF
J gene: TRBJ2-7; V gene: TRBV4-3; clone size: once; D gene: TRBD1; CDR3 DNA: TGCGCCAGCAGCCAAGACGGACAATGGGGACAGGGTCCCTACGAGCAGTACTTC; CDR3 protein: CASSQDGQWGQGPYEQYF
J gene: TRBJ2-7; V gene: TRBV6-1; clone size: NA; D gene: TRBD2; CDR3 DNA: TGTGCCAGCAGTGATGGGACTAGCGGGGGATACGAGCAGTACTTC; CDR3 protein: CASSDGTSGGYEQYF
J gene: TRBJ2-4; V gene: TRBV4-1; clone size: NA; D gene: TRBD2; CDR3 DNA: TGCGCCAGCAGCCAAGAGTTCGCCGGGAGGTCCAAAAACATTCAGTACTTC; CDR3 protein: CASSQEFAGRSKNIQYF
J gene: TRBJ2-7; V gene: TRBV27; clone size: NA; D gene: NA; CDR3 DNA: TGTGCCAGCAGTTTCGTCTCCGCGGCCTACGAGCAGTACTTC; CDR3 protein: CASSFVSAAYEQYF
J gene: TRBJ2-7; V gene: TRBV5-6; clone size: NA; D gene: NA; CDR3 DNA: TGTGCCAGCAGCGATCTACGCGACGAGCAGTACTTC; CDR3 protein: CASSDLRDEQYF
J gene: TRBJ1-4; V gene: TRBV5-4; clone size: few; D gene: NA; CDR3 DNA: TGTGCCAGCAGCCAAGAGGGGGGGGAGAGACTGTTTTTT; CDR3 protein: CASSQEGGERLFF
J gene: TRBJ2-2; V gene: TRBV6-1; clone size: few; D gene: NA; CDR3 DNA: TGTGCCAGCAGCCCCGGGGAGGTTACCGGGGAGCTGTTTTTT; CDR3 protein: CASSPGEVTGELFF
J gene: TRBJ2-3; V gene: TRBV19; clone size: NA; D gene: NA; CDR3 DNA: TGTGCCAGTAGTATCCCTGCAGATACGCAGTATTTT; CDR3 protein: CASSIPADTQYF
J gene: TRBJ1-1; V gene: TRBV7-9; clone size: NA; D gene: TRBD1; CDR3 DNA: TGTACCATAAGGACAGGGGAGAACACTGAAGCTTTCTTT; CDR3 protein: CTIRTGENTEAFF
J gene: TRBJ2-7; V gene: TRBV7-2; clone size: NA; D gene: TRBD1; CDR3 DNA: TGTGCCAGCAGCCTAAGATGGACAGGGCGATACGAGCAGTACTTC; CDR3 protein: CASSLRWTGRYEQYF
J gene: TRBJ2-1; V gene: TRBV9; clone size: NA; D gene: NA; CDR3 DNA: TGTGCCAGCAGCGTCGGCTACAATGAGCAGTTCTTC; CDR3 protein: CASSVGYNEQFF
J gene: TRBJ1-1; V gene: TRBV27; clone size: NA; D gene: TRBD1; CDR3 DNA: TGTGCCAGCGGCGACAGGGGAACTGAAGCTTTCTTT; CDR3 protein: CASGDRGTEAFF
J gene: TRBJ2-2; V gene: TRBV19; clone size: NA; D gene: NA; CDR3 DNA: TGTGCCAGTAGTACGCCATGGGGGGTGCTGGTAACCGGGGAGCTGTTTTTT; CDR3 protein: CASSTPWGVLVTGELFF
J gene: TRBJ2-7; V gene: TRBV18; clone size: once; D gene: NA; CDR3 DNA: TGTGCCAGCTCACCACCTCTCCAGGGGTCTGAGCAGTACTTC; CDR3 protein: CASSPPLQGSEQYF
J gene: TRBJ2-2; V gene: TRBV9; clone size: NA; D gene: NA; CDR3 DNA: TGTGCCAGCAGCGGGCCGATAGAGGGCACCGGGGAGCTGTTTTTT; CDR3 protein: CASSGPIEGTGELFF
J gene: TRBJ2-4; V gene: TRBV4-1; clone size: once; D gene: NA; CDR3 DNA: TGCGCCAGCAGCCAAGCAGAGGGTGCCGGCATTATTCAGTACTTC; CDR3 protein: CASSQAEGAGIIQYF
J gene: TRBJ2-7; V gene: TRBV9; clone size: NA; D gene: NA; CDR3 DNA: TGTGCCAGCAGCGTAGCCCAGGGAAGCGAGCAGTACTTC; CDR3 protein: CASSVAQGSEQYF
J gene: TRBJ2-3; V gene: TRBV4-3; clone size: NA; D gene: NA; CDR3 DNA: TGCGCCAGCAGCCAAGTGGCTAGTAGCACAGATACGCAGTATTTT; CDR3 protein: CASSQVASSTDTQYF
J gene: TRBJ2-7; V gene: TRBV27; clone size: NA; D gene: TRBD1; CDR3 DNA: TGTGCCAGCAGTGCGGCAGGGGGCTACGAGCAGTACTTC; CDR3 protein: CASSAAGGYEQYF
J gene: TRBJ2-1; V gene: TRBV7-2; clone size: NA; D gene: TRBD2; CDR3 DNA: TGTGCCAGCAGCTTAGCGGGCGGGGGGGTGGAGCAGTTCTTC; CDR3 protein: CASSLAGGGVEQFF
J gene: TRBJ2-3; V gene: TRBV25-1; clone size: NA; D gene: NA; CDR3 DNA: TGTGCCAGCAGTGTAACAGATACGCAGTATTTT; CDR3 protein: CASSVTDTQYF
J gene: TRBJ1-6; V gene: TRBV14; clone size: NA; D gene: NA; CDR3 DNA: TGTGCCAGCAGCCCCGGGACAATCCCTTCGGGATCCTATAATTCACCCCTCCACTTT; CDR3 protein: CASSPGTIPSGSYNSPLHF
J gene: TRBJ2-3; V gene: TRBV27; clone size: NA; D gene: NA; CDR3 DNA: TGTGCCAGCAGTTTATCTCGTGGGAGAGGGACAGATACGCAGTATTTT; CDR3 protein: CASSLSRGRGTDTQYF
J gene: TRBJ1-5; V gene: TRBV6-1; clone size: NA; D gene: TRBD1; CDR3 DNA: TGTGCCAGCAGTGAACTTCCGGGACAGGGGAATCAGCCCCAGCATTTT; CDR3 protein: CASSELPGQGNQPQHF
J gene: TRBJ1-4; V gene: TRBV10-2; clone size: NA; D gene: NA; CDR3 DNA: TGCGCCAGCAGTGAGTCGATAGCTACAGAAAAACTGTTTTTT; CDR3 protein: CASSESIATEKLFF
J gene: TRBJ1-6; V gene: TRBV7-8; clone size: NA; D gene: NA; CDR3 DNA: TGTGCCAGCAGCTTAGAGTTCGGTGGCTCCTATAATTCACCCCTCCACTTT; CDR3 protein: CASSLEFGGSYNSPLHF
J gene: TRBJ1-1; V gene: TRBV5-1; clone size: NA; D gene: NA; CDR3 DNA: TGCGCCAGCAGCTTGTGGGGGCAGAACACTGAAGCTTTCTTT; CDR3 protein: CASSLWGQNTEAFF
J gene: TRBJ1-5; V gene: TRBV28; clone size: few; D gene: TRBD1; CDR3 DNA: TGTGCCAGCAGTTCTGGACAGGGAAGCAATCAGCCCCAGCATTTT; CDR3 protein: CASSSGQGSNQPQHF
J gene: TRBJ2-7; V gene: TRBV29-1; clone size: NA; D gene: NA; CDR3 DNA: TGCAGCGTTGAAAGGGGGACGAAATACGAGCAGTACTTC; CDR3 protein: CSVERGTKYEQYF
J gene: TRBJ2-7; V gene: TRBV7-2; clone size: NA; D gene: NA; CDR3 DNA: TGTGCCAGCAGCCCCTACAGGCGATCCGACTACGAGCAGTACTTC; CDR3 protein: CASSPYRRSDYEQYF
J gene: TRBJ1-1; V gene: TRBV5-6; clone size: NA; D gene: NA; CDR3 DNA: TGTGCCAGCAGCTTGGGTCAGGTTCAAAACACTGAAGCTTTCTTT; CDR3 protein: CASSLGQVQNTEAFF
J gene: TRBJ2-1; V gene: TRBV29-1; clone size: once; D gene: NA; CDR3 DNA: TGCAGCGTTGATCAGCCGGGAAGGTCCTACAATGAGCAGTTCTTC; CDR3 protein: CSVDQPGRSYNEQFF
J gene: TRBJ1-1; V gene: TRBV15; clone size: NA; D gene: TRBD1; CDR3 DNA: TGTGCCACCGGGTGGACAGGGGGGTCCACTGAAGCTTTCTTT; CDR3 protein: CATGWTGGSTEAFF
J gene: TRBJ2-2; V gene: TRBV2; clone size: once; D gene: TRBD2; CDR3 DNA: TGTGCCAGCAGTTTCCAGAGAAGCGGGGAGAACACCGGGGAGCTGTTTTTT; CDR3 protein: CASSFQRSGENTGELFF
J gene: TRBJ2-7; V gene: TRBV28; clone size: NA; D gene: TRBD2; CDR3 DNA: TGTGCCAGCAGTGAGTCAGGGAGGGCCGGGGAGCAGTACTTC; CDR3 protein: CASSESGRAGEQYF
J gene: TRBJ2-1; V gene: TRBV7-2; clone size: NA; D gene: NA; CDR3 DNA: TGTGCCAGCAGCTTACGCCTTTCATTTACGGGAACAAATGAGCAGTTCTTC; CDR3 protein: CASSLRLSFTGTNEQFF
J gene: TRBJ1-3; V gene: TRBV15; clone size: NA; D gene: NA; CDR3 DNA: TGTGCCACCAGCGAAAAGGAGGCGGGAGGTGGAAACACCATATATTTT; CDR3 protein: CATSEKEAGGGNTIYF
J gene: TRBJ2-7; V gene: TRBV7-9; clone size: NA; D gene: TRBD1; CDR3 DNA: TGTGCCAGCAGCTCTCCCTCCGGGACAGGTACCTACGAGCAGTACTTC; CDR3 protein: CASSSPSGTGTYEQYF
J gene: TRBJ2-1; V gene: TRBV27; clone size: NA; D gene: TRBD2; CDR3 DNA: TGTGCCAGCAGTTACCAGCGGGAGCGCTACAATGAGCAGTTCTTC; CDR3 protein: CASSYQRERYNEQFF
J gene: TRBJ1-2; V gene: TRBV28; clone size: once; D gene: NA; CDR3 DNA: TGTGCCAGCAGTTTAACCCCAGATGATGGCTACACCTTC; CDR3 protein: CASSLTPDDGYTF
J gene: TRBJ1-3; V gene: TRBV23-1; clone size: NA; D gene: NA; CDR3 DNA: TGCGCCAGCAGTCACGTACCCCGGGACATCTCTGGAAACACCATATATTTT; CDR3 protein: CASSHVPRDISGNTIYF
J gene: TRBJ2-7; V gene: TRBV7-9; clone size: few; D gene: TRBD2; CDR3 DNA: TGTGCCAGCACCGAGGGGACTAGCGGCCCCTACGAGCAGTACTTC; CDR3 protein: CASTEGTSGPYEQYF
J gene: TRBJ2-1; V gene: TRBV4-3; clone size: NA; D gene: NA; CDR3 DNA: TGCGCCAGCAGCCAGGGGGGTGAGCAGTTCTTC; CDR3 protein: CASSQGGEQFF
J gene: TRBJ2-5; V gene: TRBV9; clone size: NA; D gene: TRBD1; CDR3 DNA: TGTGCCAGCAGAGCCGGGACAGAAGAGACCCAGTACTTC; CDR3 protein: CASRAGTEETQYF
J gene: TRBJ1-1; V gene: TRBV7-9; clone size: NA; D gene: NA; CDR3 DNA: TGTGCCAGCACCGAAAGGGGGTACGCCACTGAAGCTTTCTTT; CDR3 protein: CASTERGYATEAFF
J gene: TRBJ1-2; V gene: TRBV9; clone size: NA; D gene: TRBD1; CDR3 DNA: TGTGCCAGCAGCCGCCGGACAGGGACCCACTATGGCTACACCTTC; CDR3 protein: CASSRRTGTHYGYTF
J gene: TRBJ1-4; V gene: TRBV10-3; clone size: NA; D gene: TRBD1; CDR3 DNA: TGTGCCATCAGTGGGACAGGGGGCTTCACTAATGAAAAACTGTTTTTT; CDR3 protein: CAISGTGGFTNEKLFF
J gene: TRBJ2-1; V gene: TRBV19; clone size: NA; D gene: TRBD1; CDR3 DNA: TGTGCCAGTACCGAGGGACAGGGGGCCTACAATGAGCAGTTCTTC; CDR3 protein: CASTEGQGAYNEQFF
J gene: TRBJ2-1; V gene: TRBV4-3; clone size: few; D gene: NA; CDR3 DNA: TGCGCCAGCAGCCTAGATAGCGGTAACTACAATGAGCAGTTCTTC; CDR3 protein: CASSLDSGNYNEQFF
J gene: TRBJ2-7; V gene: TRBV28; clone size: NA; D gene: TRBD2; CDR3 DNA: TGTGCCAGCAGTACCCGGCAGACAGGGGCTCTAGCGGGAGGGGTGCAGTACTTC; CDR3 protein: CASSTRQTGALAGGVQYF
J gene: TRBJ2-1; V gene: TRBV2; clone size: NA; D gene: TRBD2; CDR3 DNA: TGTGCCAGCAGCTACAACAGCGGGGGGGCGTACAATGAGCAGTTCTTC; CDR3 protein: CASSYNSGGAYNEQFF